This TCR beta chain comes out of a study of T cells after yellow fever vaccination. The table lists this clonotype with many counts. TCRdb fed the 5' RACE reads into MiXCR, producing one record per CDR3 protein. The sample carries 200,000 to 250,000 distinct CDR3 sequences, 6% to 7.5% recorded once. Germline CDR1 reads SGHTA; CDR2 reads FQGNSA. The CDR3 runs to 15 residues. V was pared by 3 bases and J by 1 base, with 10 bases between. The V gene is TRBV7-2, the J gene TRBJ2-1; no clear D. The sequences come from CD4+ T cells sorted from PBMCs, collected 15 days after the yellow fever booster vaccination. The sequence derives from a man aged 30-40 years who received the YFV17D yellow fever vaccine. CDR3 coding DNA: TGTGCCAGCAGCTTGAAAGGGTGGTCCTACAATGAGCAGTTCTTC. It is translated as CASSLKGWSYNEQFF.